Each of the 13 T cell receptor beta chains below was sequenced from the same sample in a study of T cell repertoires in cytomegalovirus infection. In TCRdb, the reads were re-called with MiXCR into one record per CDR3 protein. Counted here are 300,000 to 400,000 distinct CDR3 sequences, around a sixth occurring once; the ten biggest clones make up 8.7%. Specimen: PBMCs. Source of these receptors: a human donor in good health (CMV status not recorded). Some clones in this sample may be carry-over from other donors' samples.

This sequence joins TRBV28 and TRBJ1-3; D is unresolved. The CDR3 is 13 residues long. The V and J ends lost 3 bases and 4 bases respectively, with 7 bases between them. The germline V gene encodes CDR1 MDHEN and CDR2 SYDVKM. The CDR3 nucleotides read TGTGCCAGCAGTTTCAGTGGGGGAAACACCATATATTTT. As protein: CASSFSGGNTIYF.

The chain links TRBV7-9 to TRBJ2-5; 9 positions match TRBD2. The CDR3 sequence is 14 residues long. The germline V gene encodes CDR1 SEHNR and CDR2 FQNEAQ (reference sequence). V lost 6 bases to trimming and J lost 2 bases; unmatched junction nucleotides: 4. As DNA, the CDR3 is TGTGCCAGCAGTGGACTAGCGATTCAAGAGACCCAGTACTTC. This gives the protein CASSGLAIQETQYF.

This clonotype was detected many times. The chain links TRBV24-1 to TRBJ1-1; D not certain. Trimming pared 3 bases from V and 7 bases from J, leaving 5 bases between. Germline CDR1 is KGHDR and CDR2 is SFDVKD. The CDR3 runs to 11 residues. CDR3 sequence reads: CATSDGIEAFF. CDR3 sequence (DNA): TGTGCCACCAGTGATGGAATTGAAGCTTTCTTT.

The chain carries TRBV12-5 and TRBJ2-3; tentative D call: TRBD1 (5 bases). Germline V gives CDR1 LGHNT, CDR2 FRNRAP. Trimming shortened V by 1 base and J by 3 bases, and 8 bases separated the two germline ends. The CDR3 loop spans 14 amino acids. CDR3 sequence reads: CASGLGRGTDTQYF. DNA of the CDR3: TGTGCTAGTGGTTTGGGTAGGGGAACAGATACGCAGTATTTT.

A note on this clonotype: This may arise from a read error, as a much more abundant clone is one base away. This sequence joins TRBV7-2 and TRBJ2-5; 7 bases agree with TRBD2. The germline V gene encodes CDR1 SGHTA and CDR2 FQGNSA. The ends lost 5 bases at V and 5 bases at J; junction bases unmatched: 11. CDR3 length equals 15 residues. In DNA form, the CDR3 reads TGTGCCAGCAGCCCTCTTGGGACTAACACTGAGACCCAGTACTTC. Translating it yields CASSPLGTNTETQYF. Drawing the rest from reference TRBV7-2 and TRBJ2-5, the complete variable domain is GAGVSQSPSNKVTEKGKDVELRCDPISGHTALYWYRQSLGQGLEFLIYFQGNSAPDKSGLPSDRFSAERTGGSVSTLTIQRTQQEDSAVYLCASSPLGTNTETQYFGPGTRLLVL.

This clonotype was seen at least ten times. This chain joins TRBV7-8 and TRBJ2-2; 8 bases align to TRBD1. The CDR3 is 17 amino acids. Germline loops: CDR1 SGHVS, CDR2 FQNEAQ. Trimming took 2 bases from V and 4 from J; bases not matched to a gene: 9. CDR3 coding DNA: TGTGCCAGCAGCTTACTCCCACAGGGGGTCCTCACCGGGGAGCTGTTTTTT. This translates into CASSLLPQGVLTGELFF.

The V call is TRBV12-3 or TRBV12-4, the J call TRBJ2-7, with 13 positions matching TRBD2. The CDR3 extends over 18 amino acids. The ends lost 6 bases at V and 4 bases at J; junction bases unmatched: 15. CDR3: CASSQGLAGRMLEYEQYF. The CDR3 bases are TGTGCCAGCAGCCAGGGACTAGCGGGGAGGATGCTCGAATACGAGCAGTACTTC.

The chain links TRBV27 to TRBJ2-3; D unresolved. This CDR3 region has 12 residues. V lost 5 bases and J lost 10, with 13 bases in between. Germline CDR1 reads MNHEY; CDR2 reads SMNVEV (reference sequence). CDR3 sequence reads: CASSPRTPAQYF. In DNA form, the CDR3 reads TGTGCCAGCAGTCCTCGAACCCCGGCGCAGTATTTT.

In this sample, this clonotype turned up many times. This sequence joins TRBV7-8 and TRBJ2-1, with 14 bases identical to TRBD2. Germline V CDR1 and CDR2: SGHVS, FQNEAQ. The CDR3 consists of 20 residues. V trimming: 5 bases; J trimming: 5 bases; junction bases outside the gene matches: 17. The CDR3 DNA follows: TGTGCCAGCAGCCCCAGGCGACTAGCGGGGGGGCCCACCGCCGACAATGAGCAGTTCTTC. It specifies CASSPRRLAGGPTADNEQFF.

At least ten counts were recorded for this clonotype. The chain carries TRBV7-2 and TRBJ1-4, with 8 bases identical to TRBD1. The germline V gene encodes CDR1 SGHTA and CDR2 FQGNSA. The CDR3 has 14 amino acids. J lost 8 bases, V lost 6 bases, and 8 bases had no gene match. The CDR3: CASRRDRGDEKLFF. The CDR3 coding sequence is TGTGCCAGCAGACGAGACAGGGGTGACGAAAAACTGTTTTTT.

The chain employs TRBV7-2 and TRBJ2-2; 9 bases match TRBD2. Germline CDR1 is SGHTA and CDR2 is FQGNSA. V lost 6 bases and J lost 4; bases outside the gene matches: 3. The CDR3 sequence is 14 residues long. The CDR3 is CASRSAGGTGELFF. DNA for the CDR3: TGTGCCAGCAGATCAGCGGGAGGCACCGGGGAGCTGTTTTTT.

This clonotype was seen a handful of times. The chain couples TRBV19 to TRBJ2-6; D might be TRBD2 (6 bases). The CDR3 is made up of 15 amino acids. The V end was cut by 3 bases, the J end by 4 bases, with 10 bases between. In germline, CDR1 is LNHDA, CDR2 SQIVND (reference sequence). The DNA for the CDR3 is TGTGCCAGTAGTATCCTAGCGCCAGGGGCCAACGTCCTGACTTTC. It yields the protein CASSILAPGANVLTF.

The table lists this clonotype with a few counts. CDR3 loop: CASSEQGYEQYF. In DNA form, the CDR3 reads TGTGCCAGCAGTGAACAGGGTTACGAGCAGTACTTC. The chain joins TRBV2 to TRBJ2-7; possible D gene TRBD1, 5 bases. The germline V and J ends were trimmed by 2 bases and 4 bases, with 6 bases remaining between them. The germline V gene encodes CDR1 SNHLY and CDR2 FYNNEI. The CDR3 extends over 12 amino acids.